The entry that follows covers one TCR beta chain sequence. Its target is not known. Sequencing used immunoSEQ multiplex PCR; TCRdb keeps in-frame clones, though not all of them. The sample carries about 350,000 clones, nearly 95% recorded once. This sample stems from a study of brain T cells in children with intractable seizures. V lost 0 bases and J 4 bases, leaving 15 bases between the germline ends. Germline V gene data show CDR1 as SGHDT and CDR2 as YYEEEE. The CDR3 sequence is 16 residues long. Study results and caveats: Clones missing pre-surgery may reflect undersampling of that blood sample. Only CDR3 sequence similarity suggested viral specificity, without known HCMV serostatus.

The time point was: blood from clinic visit 5 months post-surgery; TSC patient then seizure free. Only cases whose brain tissue showed the highest T cell transcript signatures were sequenced. This clonotype was obtained from a boy under two years old with tuberous sclerosis and intractable seizures. This specimen was peripheral blood, taken roughly 5 months after surgery. The rearrangement joins TRBV5-6 to TRBJ2-3; a weak D match, TRBD2 (5 bases). As DNA, the CDR3 is TGTGCCAGCAGCTTGGCCGTCGGGAAAGACCCAGATACGCAGTATTTT. Its translation is CASSLAVGKDPDTQYF.